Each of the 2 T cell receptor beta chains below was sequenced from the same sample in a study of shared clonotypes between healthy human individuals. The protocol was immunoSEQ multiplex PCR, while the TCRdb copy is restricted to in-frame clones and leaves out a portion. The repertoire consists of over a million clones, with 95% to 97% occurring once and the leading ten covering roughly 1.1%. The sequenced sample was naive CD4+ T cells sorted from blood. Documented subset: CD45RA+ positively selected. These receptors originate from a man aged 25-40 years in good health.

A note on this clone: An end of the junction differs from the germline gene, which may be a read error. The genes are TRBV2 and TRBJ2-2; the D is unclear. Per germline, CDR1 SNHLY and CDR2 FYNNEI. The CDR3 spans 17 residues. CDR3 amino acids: CARSEALRPANTGELFF. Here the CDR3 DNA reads TGTGCCAGAAGTGAAGCCCTCAGGCCCGCGAACACCGGGGAGCTGTTTTTT.

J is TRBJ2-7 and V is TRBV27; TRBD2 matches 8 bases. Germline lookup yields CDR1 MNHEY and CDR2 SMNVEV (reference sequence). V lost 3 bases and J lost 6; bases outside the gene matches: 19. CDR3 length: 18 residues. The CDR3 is CASSFKPPGDGRALEQYF. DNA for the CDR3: TGTGCCAGCAGTTTCAAACCCCCTGGGGACGGGAGGGCCCTCGAGCAGTACTTC.